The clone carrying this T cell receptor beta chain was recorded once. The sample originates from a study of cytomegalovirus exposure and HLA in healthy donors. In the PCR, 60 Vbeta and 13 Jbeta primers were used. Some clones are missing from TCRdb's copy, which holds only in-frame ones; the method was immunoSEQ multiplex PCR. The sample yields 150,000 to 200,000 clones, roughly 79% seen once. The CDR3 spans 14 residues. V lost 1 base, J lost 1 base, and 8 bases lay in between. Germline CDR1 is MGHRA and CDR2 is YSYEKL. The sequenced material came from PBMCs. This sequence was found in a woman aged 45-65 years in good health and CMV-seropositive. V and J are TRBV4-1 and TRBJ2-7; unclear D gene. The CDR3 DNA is TGCGCCAGCAGCCAAGTTGCGCTATCCTACGAGCAGTACTTC. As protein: CASSQVALSYEQYF.